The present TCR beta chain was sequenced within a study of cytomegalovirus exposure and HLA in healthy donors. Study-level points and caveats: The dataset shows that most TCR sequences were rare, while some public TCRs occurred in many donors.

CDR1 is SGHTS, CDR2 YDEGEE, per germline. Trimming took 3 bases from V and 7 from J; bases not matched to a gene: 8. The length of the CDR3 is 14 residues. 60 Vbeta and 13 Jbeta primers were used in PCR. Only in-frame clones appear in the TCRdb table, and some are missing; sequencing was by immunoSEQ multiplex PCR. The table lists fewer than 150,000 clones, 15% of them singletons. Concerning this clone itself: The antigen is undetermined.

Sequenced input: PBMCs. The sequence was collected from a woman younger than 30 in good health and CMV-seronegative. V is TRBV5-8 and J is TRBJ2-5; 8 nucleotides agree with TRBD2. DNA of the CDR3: TGTGCCAGCAGCTCCGGGAGGGGCTGGCCGACCCAGTACTTC. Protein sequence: CASSSGRGWPTQYF. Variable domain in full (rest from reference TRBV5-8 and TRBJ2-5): EAGVTQSPTHLIKTRGQQATLRCSPISGHTSVYWYQQALGLGLQFLLWYDEGEERNRGNFPPRFSGRQFPNYSSELNVNALELEDSALYLCASSSGRGWPTQYFGPGTRLLVL.